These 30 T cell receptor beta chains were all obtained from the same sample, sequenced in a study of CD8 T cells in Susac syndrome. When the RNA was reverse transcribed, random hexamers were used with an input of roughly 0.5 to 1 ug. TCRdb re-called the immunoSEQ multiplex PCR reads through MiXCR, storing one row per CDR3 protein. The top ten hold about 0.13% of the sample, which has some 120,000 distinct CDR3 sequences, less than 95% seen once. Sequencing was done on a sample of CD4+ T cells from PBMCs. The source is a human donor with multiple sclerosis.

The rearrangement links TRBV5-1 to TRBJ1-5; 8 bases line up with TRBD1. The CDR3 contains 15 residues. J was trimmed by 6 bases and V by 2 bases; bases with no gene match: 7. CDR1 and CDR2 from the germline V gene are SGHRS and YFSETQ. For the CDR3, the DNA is TGCGCCAGCAGCTTACTGACAGGGGACGGTCAGCCCCAGCATTTT. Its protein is CASSLLTGDGQPQHF.

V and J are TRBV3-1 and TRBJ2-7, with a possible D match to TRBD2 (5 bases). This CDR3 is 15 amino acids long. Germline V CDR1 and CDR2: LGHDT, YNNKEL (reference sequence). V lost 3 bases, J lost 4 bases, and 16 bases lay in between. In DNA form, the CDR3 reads TGTGCCAGCAGCCAGGGAGCGGTAGGTACTTACGAGCAGTACTTC. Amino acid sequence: CASSQGAVGTYEQYF.

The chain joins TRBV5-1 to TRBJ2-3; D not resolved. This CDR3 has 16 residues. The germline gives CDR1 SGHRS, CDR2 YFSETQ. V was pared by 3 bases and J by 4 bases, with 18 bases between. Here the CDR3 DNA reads TGCGCCAGCAGCTCCCAAGGCGGCGCGGTGCCAGATACGCAGTATTTT. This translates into CASSSQGGAVPDTQYF.

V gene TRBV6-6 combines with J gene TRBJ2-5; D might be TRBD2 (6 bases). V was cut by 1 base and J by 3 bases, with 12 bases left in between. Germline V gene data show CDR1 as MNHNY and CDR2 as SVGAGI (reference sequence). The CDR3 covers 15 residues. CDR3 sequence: CASSYWDRGEETQYF. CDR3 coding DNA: TGTGCCAGCAGTTACTGGGACCGCGGGGAAGAGACCCAGTACTTC.

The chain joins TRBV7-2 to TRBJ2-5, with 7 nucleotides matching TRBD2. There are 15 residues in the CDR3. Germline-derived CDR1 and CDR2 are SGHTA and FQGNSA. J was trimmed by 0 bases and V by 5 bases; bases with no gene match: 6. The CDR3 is CASSDPLADQETQYF. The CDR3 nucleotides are TGTGCCAGCAGCGACCCCCTAGCGGACCAAGAGACCCAGTACTTC.

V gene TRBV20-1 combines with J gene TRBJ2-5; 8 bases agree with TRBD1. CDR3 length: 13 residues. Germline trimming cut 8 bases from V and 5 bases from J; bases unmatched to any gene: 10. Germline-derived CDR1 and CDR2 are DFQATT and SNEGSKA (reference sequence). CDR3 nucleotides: TGCAGTATGAGACAGGGGTCGGGGGAGACCCAGTACTTC. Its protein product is CSMRQGSGETQYF.

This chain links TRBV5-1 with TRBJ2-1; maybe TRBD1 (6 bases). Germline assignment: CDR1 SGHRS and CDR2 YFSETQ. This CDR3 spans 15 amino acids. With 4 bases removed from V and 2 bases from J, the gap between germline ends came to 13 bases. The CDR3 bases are TGCGCCAGCAGCAGAGGCAGGGGAACCTACAATGAGCAGTTCTTC. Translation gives CASSRGRGTYNEQFF.

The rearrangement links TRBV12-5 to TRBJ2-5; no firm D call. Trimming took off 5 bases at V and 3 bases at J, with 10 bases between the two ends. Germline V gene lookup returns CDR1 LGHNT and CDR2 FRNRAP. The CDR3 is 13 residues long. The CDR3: CASGLPTKETQYF. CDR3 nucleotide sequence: TGTGCTAGTGGTCTACCGACAAAAGAGACCCAGTACTTC.

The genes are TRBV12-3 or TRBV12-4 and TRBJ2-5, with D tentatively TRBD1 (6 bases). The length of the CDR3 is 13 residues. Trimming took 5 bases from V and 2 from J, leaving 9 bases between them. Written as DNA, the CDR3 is TGTGCCAGCAGTCTGGACAGACAAGAGACCCAGTACTTC. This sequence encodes CASSLDRQETQYF.

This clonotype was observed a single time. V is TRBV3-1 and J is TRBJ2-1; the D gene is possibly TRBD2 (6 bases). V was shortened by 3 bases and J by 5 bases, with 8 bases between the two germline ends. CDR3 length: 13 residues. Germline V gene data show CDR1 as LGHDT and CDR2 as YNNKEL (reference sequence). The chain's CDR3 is CASSQGGNNEQFF. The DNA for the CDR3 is TGTGCCAGCAGCCAGGGCGGGAACAATGAGCAGTTCTTC.

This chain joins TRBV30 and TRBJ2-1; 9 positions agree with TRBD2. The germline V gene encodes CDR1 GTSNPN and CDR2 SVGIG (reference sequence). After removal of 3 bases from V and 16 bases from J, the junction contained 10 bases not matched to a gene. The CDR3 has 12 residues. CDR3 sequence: CAWSMSSGVQFF. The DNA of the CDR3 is TGTGCCTGGAGCATGTCTAGCGGGGTTCAATTCTTC. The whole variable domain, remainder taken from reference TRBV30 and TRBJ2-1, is SQTIHQWPATLVQPVGSPLSLECTVEGTSNPNLYWYRQAAGRGLQLLFYSVGIGQISSEVPQNLSASRPQDRQFILSSKKLLLSDSGFYLCAWSMSSGVQFFGPGTRLTVL.

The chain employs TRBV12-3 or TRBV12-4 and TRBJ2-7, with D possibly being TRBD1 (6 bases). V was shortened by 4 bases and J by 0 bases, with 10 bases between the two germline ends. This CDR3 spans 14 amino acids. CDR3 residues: CASSYGTYSYEQYF. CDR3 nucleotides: TGTGCCAGCAGTTACGGGACATACTCCTACGAGCAGTACTTC.

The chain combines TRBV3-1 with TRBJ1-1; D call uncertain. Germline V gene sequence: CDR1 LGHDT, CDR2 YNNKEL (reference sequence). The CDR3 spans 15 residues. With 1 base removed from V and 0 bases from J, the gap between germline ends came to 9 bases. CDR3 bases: TGTGCCAGCAGCCAAGGGAGCCGCATGAACACTGAAGCTTTCTTT. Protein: CASSQGSRMNTEAFF.

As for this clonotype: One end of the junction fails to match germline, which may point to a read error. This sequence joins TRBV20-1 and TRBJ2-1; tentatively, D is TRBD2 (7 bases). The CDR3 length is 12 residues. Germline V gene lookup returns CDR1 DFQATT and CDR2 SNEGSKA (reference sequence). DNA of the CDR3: TGCAGTGCTAGAGATGTGAACAGGGAGGGGATCTTC. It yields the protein CSARDVNREGIF.

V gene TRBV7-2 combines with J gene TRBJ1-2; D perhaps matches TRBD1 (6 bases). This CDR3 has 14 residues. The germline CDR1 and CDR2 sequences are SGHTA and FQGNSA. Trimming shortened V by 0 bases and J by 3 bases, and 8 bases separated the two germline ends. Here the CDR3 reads CASSLAYRDYGYTF. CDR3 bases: TGTGCCAGCAGCTTAGCCTACAGGGACTATGGCTACACCTTC. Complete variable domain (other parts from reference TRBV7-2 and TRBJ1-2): GAGVSQSPSNKVTEKGKDVELRCDPISGHTALYWYRQSLGQGLEFLIYFQGNSAPDKSGLPSDRFSAERTGGSVSTLTIQRTQQEDSAVYLCASSLAYRDYGYTFGSGTRLTVV.

The CDR3 nucleotides are TGTGCCAGTGACAGGGGACTAGCGCTAGCGAACACCGGGGAGCTGTTTTTT. Translation: CASDRGLALANTGELFF. V usage is TRBV7-9 and J usage is TRBJ2-2; 10 bases align to TRBD2. The CDR3 loop spans 17 amino acids. Germline V gene lookup returns CDR1 SEHNR and CDR2 FQNEAQ (reference sequence). Germline trimming cut 9 bases from V and 0 bases from J; bases unmatched to any gene: 10.

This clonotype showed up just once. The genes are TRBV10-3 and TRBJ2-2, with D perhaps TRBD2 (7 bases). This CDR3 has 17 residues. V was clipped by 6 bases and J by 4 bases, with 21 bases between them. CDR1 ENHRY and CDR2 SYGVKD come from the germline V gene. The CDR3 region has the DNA TGTGCCATCAGCGGGGGGCGAGTCTTTCGGAGCACCGGGGAGCTGTTTTTT. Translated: CAISGGRVFRSTGELFF.

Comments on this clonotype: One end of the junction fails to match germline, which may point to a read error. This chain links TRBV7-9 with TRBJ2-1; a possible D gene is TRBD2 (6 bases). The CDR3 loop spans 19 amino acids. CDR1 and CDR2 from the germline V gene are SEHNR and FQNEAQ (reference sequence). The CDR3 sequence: CASSLRRASRRVAYTEQFF. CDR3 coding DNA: TGTGCCAGCAGCTTAAGGAGGGCCAGCCGCAGAGTCGCTTACACTGAGCAGTTCTTC.

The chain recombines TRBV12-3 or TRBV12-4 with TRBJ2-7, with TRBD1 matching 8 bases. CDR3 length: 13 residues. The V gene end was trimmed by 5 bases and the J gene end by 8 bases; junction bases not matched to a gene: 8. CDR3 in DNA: TGTGCCAGCAGTGCAAGAGGACAGGGCCAGCAGTACTTC. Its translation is CASSARGQGQQYF.

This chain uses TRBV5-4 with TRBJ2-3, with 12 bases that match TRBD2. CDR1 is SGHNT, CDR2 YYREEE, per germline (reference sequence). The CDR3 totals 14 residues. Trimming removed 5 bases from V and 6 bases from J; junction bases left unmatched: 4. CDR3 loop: CASRLAGGRDTQYF. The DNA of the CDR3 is TGTGCCAGCAGACTAGCGGGAGGAAGGGATACGCAGTATTTT. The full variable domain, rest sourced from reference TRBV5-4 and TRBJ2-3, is ETGVTQSPTHLIKTRGQQVTLRCSSQSGHNTVSWYQQALGQGPQFIFQYYREEENGRGNFPPRFSGLQFPNYSSELNVNALELDDSALYLCASRLAGGRDTQYFGPGTRLTVL.

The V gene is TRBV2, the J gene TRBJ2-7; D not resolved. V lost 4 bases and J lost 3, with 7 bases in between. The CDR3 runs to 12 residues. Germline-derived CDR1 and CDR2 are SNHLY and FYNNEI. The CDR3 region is CASSAKNYEQYF. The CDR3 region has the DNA TGTGCCAGCAGTGCCAAAAACTACGAGCAGTACTTC.

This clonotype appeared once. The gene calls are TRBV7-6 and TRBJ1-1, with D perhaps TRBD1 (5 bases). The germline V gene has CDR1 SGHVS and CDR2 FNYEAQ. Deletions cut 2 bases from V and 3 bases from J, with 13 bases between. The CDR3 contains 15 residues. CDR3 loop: CASSLLQGGYTEAFF. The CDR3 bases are TGTGCCAGCAGCTTATTGCAGGGCGGGTACACTGAAGCTTTCTTT.

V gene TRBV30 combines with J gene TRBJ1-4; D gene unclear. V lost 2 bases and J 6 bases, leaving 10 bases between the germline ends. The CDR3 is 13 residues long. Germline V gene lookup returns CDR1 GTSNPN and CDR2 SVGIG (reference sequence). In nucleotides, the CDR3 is TGTGCCTGGAGTTGGCGGAGGGATGAAAAACTGTTTTTT. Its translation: CAWSWRRDEKLFF.

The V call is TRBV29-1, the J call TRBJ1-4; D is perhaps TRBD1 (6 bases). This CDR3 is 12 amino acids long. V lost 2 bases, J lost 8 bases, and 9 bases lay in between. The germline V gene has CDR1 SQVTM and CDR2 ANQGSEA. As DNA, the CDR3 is TGCAGCGTTGAATGGCAGGGGGAAAAACTGTTTTTT. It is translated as CSVEWQGEKLFF.

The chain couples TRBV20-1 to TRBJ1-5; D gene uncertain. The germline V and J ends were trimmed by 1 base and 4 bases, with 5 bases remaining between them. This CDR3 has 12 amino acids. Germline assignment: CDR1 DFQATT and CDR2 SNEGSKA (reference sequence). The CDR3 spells CSARATNQPQHF. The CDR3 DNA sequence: TGCAGTGCTAGAGCGACTAATCAGCCCCAGCATTTT.

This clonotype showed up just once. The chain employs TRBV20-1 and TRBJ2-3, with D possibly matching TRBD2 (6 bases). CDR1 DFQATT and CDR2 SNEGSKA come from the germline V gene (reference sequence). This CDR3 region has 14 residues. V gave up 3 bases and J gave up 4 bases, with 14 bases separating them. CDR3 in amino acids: CSASLSGGADTQYF. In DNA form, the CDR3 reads TGCAGTGCTAGCCTCTCAGGAGGGGCAGATACGCAGTATTTT.

CDR3 in amino acids: CASSVGGIQETQYF. DNA of the CDR3: TGTGCCAGCAGTGTCGGCGGGATACAAGAGACCCAGTACTTC. The V gene is TRBV6-1, the J gene TRBJ2-5, with a possible D match to TRBD2 (6 bases). This CDR3 is built from 14 residues. Germline loops: CDR1 MNHNS, CDR2 SASEGT. Trimming cost V 4 bases and J 2 bases, with 11 bases left between them.

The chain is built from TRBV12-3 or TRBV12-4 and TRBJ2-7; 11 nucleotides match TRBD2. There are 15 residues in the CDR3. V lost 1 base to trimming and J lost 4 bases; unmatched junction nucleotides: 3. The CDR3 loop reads CASSLGGLAVYEQYF. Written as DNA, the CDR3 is TGTGCCAGCAGTTTAGGGGGACTAGCGGTTTACGAGCAGTACTTC.

This chain's CDR3 is CASGPSWESPKNIQYF. The CDR3 nucleotides read TGTGCCAGCGGCCCTTCATGGGAGAGCCCCAAAAACATTCAGTACTTC. The chain carries TRBV6-2 or TRBV6-3 and TRBJ2-4; TRBD2 might be the D (5 bases). The germline CDR1 and CDR2 sequences are MNHEY and SVGEGT. CDR3 length: 16 amino acids. The ends were cut back, 8 bases at V and 2 bases at J, with 19 bases in the middle.

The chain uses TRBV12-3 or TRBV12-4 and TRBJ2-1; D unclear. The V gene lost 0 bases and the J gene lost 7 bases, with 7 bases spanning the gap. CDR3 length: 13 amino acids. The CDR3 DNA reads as TGTGCCAGCAGTTTAGCGGACGGGAATGAGCAGTTCTTC. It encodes CASSLADGNEQFF.